Reported below is one T cell receptor beta chain. The data are from a study of radiotherapy plus CTLA-4 blockade in lung cancer. TCRdb's table, derived via immunoSEQ multiplex PCR, lists solely in-frame clones and lacks some. The sample includes roughly 42,000 clones, nearly 80% of them seen just once. The CDR3 extends over 15 amino acids. V gave up 5 bases and J gave up 7 bases; unmatched junction bases: 4. Per the germline V gene, CDR1 is SGHVS and CDR2 is FQNEAQ. The sequencing used peripheral blood, collected from a patient treated with radiotherapy plus ipilimumab. The receptor was isolated from a human donor with non-small cell lung cancer that progressed on radiotherapy plus ipilimumab. The chain couples TRBV7-8 to TRBJ2-1, with TRBD2 matching over 14 bases. The CDR3 protein is CASSRGLAGGNEQFF. As DNA, the CDR3 is TGTGCCAGCAGCCGCGGACTAGCGGGGGGTAATGAGCAGTTCTTC.